Listed below are T cell receptor beta chains from one sample, sequenced in a study of OX40 agonist ivuxolimab in advanced cancers. TCRdb's table, derived via immunoSEQ multiplex PCR, lists solely in-frame clones and lacks some. The table has 7,900 or so clones, 74% seen once; the top ten hold 25%. This specimen consisted of CD4+ or CD8+ T cells sorted from blood, obtained in a trial of the OX40 agonist ivuxolimab. These receptors were obtained from an adult with an advanced solid tumor such as melanoma, head and neck, liver or kidney cancer. CDR3s include the opening cysteine and the closing phenylalanine or tryptophan. Each record gives: J gene, clone size, D gene, V gene, CDR3 protein, CDR3 DNA. A D gene is named only where the DNA matches it firmly. Expanded clones are given a class, and other clones once, few, many or no size at all.

j_call: TRBJ2-2; clone_size: few; d_call: NA; v_call: TRBV4-3; cdr3_aa: CASSQDITGELFF; cdr3_nt: TGCGCCAGCAGCCAAGACATCACCGGGGAGCTGTTTTTT
j_call: TRBJ1-4; clone_size: few; d_call: NA; v_call: TRBV4-3; cdr3_aa: CASSQETAFNEKLFF; cdr3_nt: TGCGCCAGCAGCCAAGAGACAGCATTTAATGAAAAACTGTTTTTT
j_call: TRBJ2-5; clone_size: NA; d_call: TRBD1; v_call: TRBV9; cdr3_aa: CASSVEDRVETQYF; cdr3_nt: TGTGCCAGCAGCGTGGAGGACAGGGTAGAGACCCAGTACTTC
j_call: TRBJ1-2; clone_size: NA; d_call: TRBD1; v_call: TRBV11-2; cdr3_aa: CASSFPGGGYTF; cdr3_nt: TGTGCCAGCAGCTTTCCAGGGGGAGGCTACACCTTC
j_call: TRBJ2-6; clone_size: NA; d_call: NA; v_call: TRBV6-4; cdr3_aa: CASSRMAPRQSRANVLTF; cdr3_nt: TGTGCCAGCAGTCGCATGGCTCCACGACAAAGTCGGGCCAACGTCCTGACTTTC
j_call: TRBJ2-1; clone_size: NA; d_call: TRBD2; v_call: TRBV28; cdr3_aa: CASSLYQEREGNEQFF; cdr3_nt: TGTGCCAGCAGTTTATACCAGGAGCGGGAGGGGAATGAGCAGTTCTTC
j_call: TRBJ1-2; clone_size: NA; d_call: TRBD1; v_call: TRBV28; cdr3_aa: CATGQALPINYGYTF; cdr3_nt: TGTGCCACGGGACAGGCGCTCCCGATTAACTATGGCTACACCTTC
j_call: TRBJ2-7; clone_size: NA; d_call: TRBD1; v_call: TRBV10-3; cdr3_aa: CAIRGTGQSSYEQYF; cdr3_nt: TGTGCCATCAGGGGGACGGGACAGAGCTCCTACGAGCAGTACTTC
j_call: TRBJ2-2; clone_size: NA; d_call: TRBD2; v_call: TRBV6-5; cdr3_aa: CASSPTSGGAGELFF; cdr3_nt: TGTGCCAGCAGCCCAACTAGCGGGGGGGCCGGGGAGCTGTTTTTT
j_call: TRBJ2-1; clone_size: NA; d_call: NA; v_call: TRBV6-5; cdr3_aa: CASSLYNEQFF; cdr3_nt: TGTGCCAGCAGTTTGTACAATGAGCAGTTCTTC
j_call: TRBJ2-7; clone_size: medium-sized; d_call: NA; v_call: TRBV7-9; cdr3_aa: CARSLSYEQYF; cdr3_nt: TGTGCCAGAAGTCTCTCCTACGAGCAGTACTTC
j_call: TRBJ1-2; clone_size: medium-sized; d_call: TRBD1; v_call: TRBV28; cdr3_aa: CASSSLDRGLGYTF; cdr3_nt: TGTGCCAGCAGCTCCCTCGACAGGGGGCTTGGCTACACCTTC
j_call: TRBJ1-2; clone_size: NA; d_call: NA; v_call: TRBV6-6; cdr3_aa: CASSYGALYGYTF; cdr3_nt: TGTGCCAGCAGTTACGGTGCACTCTATGGCTACACCTTC
j_call: TRBJ2-1; clone_size: NA; d_call: NA; v_call: TRBV10-3; cdr3_aa: CAIRMDNEQFF; cdr3_nt: TGTGCCATCAGGATGGACAATGAGCAGTTCTTC
j_call: TRBJ2-7; clone_size: NA; d_call: NA; v_call: TRBV11-1; cdr3_aa: CASSPTGRYSYEQYF; cdr3_nt: TGTGCCAGCAGCCCGACGGGACGGTACTCCTACGAGCAGTACTTC
j_call: TRBJ2-1; clone_size: NA; d_call: TRBD2; v_call: TRBV6-5; cdr3_aa: CASSYSGLAYNEQFF; cdr3_nt: TGTGCCAGCAGTTACTCCGGACTAGCCTACAATGAGCAGTTCTTC
j_call: TRBJ2-3; clone_size: NA; d_call: TRBD2; v_call: TRBV7-6; cdr3_aa: CASSPSGWSTDTQYF; cdr3_nt: TGTGCCAGCAGCCCTAGCGGGTGGAGCACAGATACGCAGTATTTT
j_call: TRBJ1-3; clone_size: NA; d_call: NA; v_call: TRBV5-1; cdr3_aa: CASSDPLQPGNTIYF; cdr3_nt: TGCGCCAGCAGCGATCCCTTACAACCTGGAAACACCATATATTTT
j_call: TRBJ2-7; clone_size: NA; d_call: NA; v_call: TRBV7-5; cdr3_aa: CASGGGPPYEQYF; cdr3_nt: TGTGCCAGCGGCGGGGGGCCACCCTACGAGCAGTACTTC
j_call: TRBJ2-6; clone_size: NA; d_call: NA; v_call: TRBV5-6; cdr3_aa: CASSLPSGANVLTF; cdr3_nt: TGTGCCAGCAGCTTGCCCTCTGGGGCCAACGTCCTGACTTTC
j_call: TRBJ1-1; clone_size: NA; d_call: NA; v_call: TRBV7-3; cdr3_aa: CASSLDRNTEAFF; cdr3_nt: TGTGCCAGCAGCCTGGACAGGAACACTGAAGCTTTCTTT
j_call: TRBJ1-6; clone_size: NA; d_call: TRBD1; v_call: TRBV6-5; cdr3_aa: CASSPGTDNSPLHF; cdr3_nt: TGTGCCAGCAGTCCCGGGACAGATAATTCACCCCTCCACTTT
j_call: TRBJ1-5; clone_size: NA; d_call: NA; v_call: TRBV7-6; cdr3_aa: CASSKRRDQPQHF; cdr3_nt: TGTGCCAGCAGCAAAAGGAGGGATCAGCCCCAGCATTTT
j_call: TRBJ2-1; clone_size: NA; d_call: NA; v_call: TRBV5-4; cdr3_aa: CASSLNNEQFF; cdr3_nt: TGTGCCAGCAGCTTAAACAATGAGCAGTTCTTC
j_call: TRBJ2-7; clone_size: few; d_call: NA; v_call: TRBV27; cdr3_aa: CASSLFWLHEQYF; cdr3_nt: TGTGCCAGCAGTTTGTTTTGGCTCCACGAGCAGTACTTC
j_call: TRBJ2-3; clone_size: NA; d_call: TRBD2; v_call: TRBV15; cdr3_aa: CATSSGLAVTDTQYF; cdr3_nt: TGTGCCACCAGCAGTGGACTAGCGGTCACAGATACGCAGTATTTT
j_call: TRBJ1-6; clone_size: NA; d_call: NA; v_call: TRBV28; cdr3_aa: CASSATQVLIPLHF; cdr3_nt: TGTGCCAGCAGCGCTACGCAGGTCCTTATTCCCCTCCACTTT
j_call: TRBJ2-1; clone_size: NA; d_call: NA; v_call: TRBV6-5; cdr3_aa: CASNPFGGSYNEQFF; cdr3_nt: TGTGCCAGCAACCCCTTTGGGGGGTCCTACAATGAGCAGTTCTTC
j_call: TRBJ2-7; clone_size: NA; d_call: TRBD1; v_call: TRBV19; cdr3_aa: CASSIGTGGYEQYF; cdr3_nt: TGTGCCAGTAGTATTGGGACAGGGGGCTACGAGCAGTACTTC
j_call: TRBJ1-1; clone_size: NA; d_call: NA; v_call: TRBV7-2; cdr3_aa: CASSPSFVGGLAVEAFF; cdr3_nt: TGTGCCAGCAGCCCGTCCTTTGTGGGGGGGCTGGCCGTTGAAGCTTTCTTT
j_call: TRBJ2-3; clone_size: NA; d_call: TRBD2; v_call: TRBV28; cdr3_aa: CAISAGTSGRWSDTQYF; cdr3_nt: TGTGCCATCAGTGCCGGGACTAGCGGGAGGTGGTCAGATACGCAGTATTTT
j_call: TRBJ2-7; clone_size: medium-sized; d_call: NA; v_call: TRBV9; cdr3_aa: CASSIGQSYSYEQYF; cdr3_nt: TGTGCCAGCAGCATCGGCCAATCCTATTCCTACGAGCAGTACTTC
j_call: TRBJ2-3; clone_size: NA; d_call: NA; v_call: TRBV4-1; cdr3_aa: CASSQGQKGTDTQYF; cdr3_nt: TGCGCCAGCAGCCAAGGTCAAAAGGGGACAGATACGCAGTATTTT
j_call: TRBJ1-4; clone_size: few; d_call: NA; v_call: TRBV21-1; cdr3_aa: CASSKGEGGLLVSEKLFF; cdr3_nt: TGTGCCAGCAGCAAAGGGGAGGGGGGCCTTCTCGTGAGTGAAAAACTGTTTTTT
j_call: TRBJ2-5; clone_size: NA; d_call: NA; v_call: TRBV4-1; cdr3_aa: CASSPPDTQETQYF; cdr3_nt: TGCGCCAGCAGCCCCCCAGACACGCAAGAGACCCAGTACTTC
j_call: TRBJ2-3; clone_size: once; d_call: TRBD2; v_call: TRBV6-9; cdr3_aa: CASSYSLAGVDTQYF; cdr3_nt: TGTGCCAGCAGTTATTCGTTAGCGGGGGTAGATACGCAGTATTTT
j_call: TRBJ2-1; clone_size: NA; d_call: TRBD1; v_call: TRBV5-6; cdr3_aa: CASSLLGTGGNEQFF; cdr3_nt: TGTGCCAGCAGCTTACTCGGGACAGGGGGGAATGAGCAGTTCTTC
j_call: TRBJ2-7; clone_size: few; d_call: TRBD1; v_call: TRBV13; cdr3_aa: CASSLGGTGHYEQYF; cdr3_nt: TGTGCCAGCAGCTTAGGCGGGACAGGCCACTACGAGCAGTACTTC
j_call: TRBJ1-1; clone_size: hyperexpanded; d_call: NA; v_call: TRBV19; cdr3_aa: CASSIGGNTEAFF; cdr3_nt: TGTGCCAGTAGTATAGGTGGGAACACTGAAGCTTTCTTT
j_call: TRBJ2-2; clone_size: NA; d_call: NA; v_call: TRBV4-3; cdr3_aa: CASSEGPAHTGELFF; cdr3_nt: TGCGCCAGCAGCGAGGGGCCCGCGCACACCGGGGAGCTGTTTTTT
j_call: TRBJ2-3; clone_size: few; d_call: NA; v_call: TRBV5-4; cdr3_aa: CASSDSRIASTDTQYF; cdr3_nt: TGTGCCAGCAGCGATTCCCGGATTGCTAGCACAGATACGCAGTATTTT
j_call: TRBJ1-2; clone_size: few; d_call: NA; v_call: TRBV6-5; cdr3_aa: CASSYGALYGYTF; cdr3_nt: TGTGCCAGCAGTTACGGTGCACTCTATGGCTACACCTTC
j_call: TRBJ1-5; clone_size: few; d_call: TRBD1; v_call: TRBV7-8; cdr3_aa: CASSDGTALSNQPQHF; cdr3_nt: TGTGCCAGCAGCGACGGGACAGCCCTTAGCAATCAGCCCCAGCATTTT
j_call: TRBJ2-6; clone_size: once; d_call: NA; v_call: TRBV29-1; cdr3_aa: CSVEGGSGANVLTF; cdr3_nt: TGCAGCGTTGAAGGCGGCTCAGGGGCCAACGTCCTGACTTTC
j_call: TRBJ1-2; clone_size: NA; d_call: NA; v_call: TRBV9; cdr3_aa: CASSEGGAYGYTF; cdr3_nt: TGTGCCAGCAGCGAGGGGGGCGCCTATGGCTACACCTTC
j_call: TRBJ2-2; clone_size: medium-sized; d_call: NA; v_call: TRBV18; cdr3_aa: CASSPPGRWNGELFF; cdr3_nt: TGTGCCAGCTCACCACCGGGGAGGTGGAACGGGGAGCTGTTTTTT
j_call: TRBJ2-7; clone_size: large; d_call: NA; v_call: TRBV6-1; cdr3_aa: CASSDPGYEQYF; cdr3_nt: TGTGCCAGCAGTGACCCGGGATACGAGCAGTACTTC
j_call: TRBJ2-7; clone_size: NA; d_call: NA; v_call: TRBV9; cdr3_aa: CASSAYEAYEQYF; cdr3_nt: TGTGCCAGCAGCGCCTACGAGGCCTACGAGCAGTACTTC